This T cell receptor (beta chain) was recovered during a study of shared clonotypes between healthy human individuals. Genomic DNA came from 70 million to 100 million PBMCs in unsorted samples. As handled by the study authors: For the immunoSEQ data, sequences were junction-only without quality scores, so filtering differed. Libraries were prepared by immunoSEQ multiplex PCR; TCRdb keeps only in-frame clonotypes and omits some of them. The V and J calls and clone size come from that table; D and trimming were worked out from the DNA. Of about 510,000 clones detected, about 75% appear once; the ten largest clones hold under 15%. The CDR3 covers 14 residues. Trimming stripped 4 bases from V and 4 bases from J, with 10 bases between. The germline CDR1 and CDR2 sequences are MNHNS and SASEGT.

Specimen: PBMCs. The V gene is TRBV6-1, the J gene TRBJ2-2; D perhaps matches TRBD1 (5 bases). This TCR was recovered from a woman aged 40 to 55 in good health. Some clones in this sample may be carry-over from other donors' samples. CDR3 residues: CASSGIQVTGELFF. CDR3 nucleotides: TGTGCCAGCAGTGGCATACAGGTCACCGGGGAGCTGTTTTTT.